The 14 T cell receptor beta chains below all came from one sample that was sequenced in a study of regulatory T cells in long-lasting Graves disease. Building the TCR beta libraries relied on iRepertoire HTBI primers, and CDR3 regions underwent Arm-PCR. TCRdb reprocessed the multiplex PCR reads with MiXCR, giving one entry per CDR3 protein. Of under 500,000 distinct CDR3 sequences listed, around 21% were seen once; the top ten hold more than 20%. This sample's time point: persistent/refractory GD, antithyroid drugs over 5 years with positive TRAb. Researchers made the TCR library from RNA that was extracted from PBMCs. The sample in question was peripheral blood mononuclear cells (PBMCs), obtained when the disease was refractory, from a patient treated with antithyroid drugs. Every receptor here comes from a female donor with Graves disease.

In this sample, this clonotype turned up a few times. J is TRBJ1-3 and V is TRBV6-2 or TRBV6-3; TRBD1 matches 10 bases. Losses at the gene ends were 6 bases for V and 3 bases for J; bases not matched to a gene: 8. This CDR3 has 16 amino acids. Germline V CDR1 and CDR2: MNHEY, SVGEGT. This CDR3 is CASRTGGAGYGNTIYF. The CDR3 coding sequence is TGTGCCAGCAGGACAGGGGGCGCGGGGTATGGAAACACCATATATTTT.

This clonotype was observed many times. The rearrangement links TRBV7-9 to TRBJ1-2; D might be TRBD1 (6 bases). V was trimmed by 4 bases and J by 14 bases, leaving 14 bases between them. CDR1 is SEHNR and CDR2 is FQNEAQ in the germline V gene (reference sequence). The CDR3 has 11 residues. The CDR3 region is CASSSSNRATF. CDR3 coding DNA: TGTGCCAGCAGCTCTTCCAACAGGGCTACCTTC.

The V and J genes are TRBV7-2 and TRBJ2-7, with a weak D call TRBD2 (5 bases). This CDR3 contains 16 residues. Between the trimmed V and J ends, which lost 4 bases and 5 bases, there was a span of 21 bases. Germline-derived CDR1 and CDR2 are SGHTA and FQGNSA. The CDR3 nucleotides read TGTGCCAGCAGCTCAGGACCGGGTTTGGAGGCCCACGAGCAGTACTTC. This codes for CASSSGPGLEAHEQYF.

V usage is TRBV9 and J usage is TRBJ2-7, with TRBD1 as a possible D gene (6 bases). Germline assignment: CDR1 SGDLS and CDR2 YYNGEE. This CDR3 comprises 15 residues. The germline V and J ends were trimmed by 0 bases and 0 bases, with 10 bases remaining between them. As DNA, the CDR3 is TGTGCCAGCAGCGTAGAGGACAGTCCCTCCTACGAGCAGTACTTC. Encoded protein: CASSVEDSPSYEQYF. Filled out from reference TRBV9 and TRBJ2-7, the complete variable domain reads DSGVTQTPKHLITATGQRVTLRCSPRSGDLSVYWYQQSLDQGLQFLIQYYNGEERAKGNILERFSAQQFPDLHSELNLSSLELGDSALYFCASSVEDSPSYEQYFGPGTRLTVT.

Concerning this clonotype itself: No conserved phenylalanine or tryptophan ends this CDR3, so it is likely a read error. The chain joins TRBV29-1 to TRBJ2-3; 7 bases are shared with TRBD1. V dropped 6 bases and J dropped 2; count of bases not matched to a gene: 11. Germline loops: CDR1 SQVTM, CDR2 ANQGSEA. The CDR3 covers 15 residues. CDR3 amino acids: CSVLTRQGPTDTQYS. CDR3 DNA: TGCAGCGTCCTCACCCGACAGGGCCCCACAGATACGCAGTATTCT.

The genes are TRBV7-9 and TRBJ2-2; D is perhaps TRBD1 (5 bases). The CDR3 totals 15 residues. V shed 5 bases and J shed 4 bases, with 14 bases lying between them. Per germline, CDR1 SEHNR and CDR2 FQNEAQ (reference sequence). The CDR3 spells CASSPRSGATGELFF. The CDR3 DNA is TGTGCCAGCAGCCCTCGGTCTGGGGCCACCGGGGAGCTGTTTTTT.

J is TRBJ1-1 and V is TRBV29-1; the match to TRBD1 covers 9 bases. Germline trimming cut 4 bases from V and 1 base from J; bases unmatched to any gene: 4. The germline gives CDR1 SQVTM, CDR2 ANQGSEA. The CDR3 is 14 amino acids. The CDR3 sequence: CSVGGTGKNTEAFF. CDR3 DNA sequence: TGCAGCGTTGGTGGGACAGGGAAGAACACTGAAGCTTTCTTT. Full variable domain (rest looked up from reference TRBV29-1 and TRBJ1-1): SAVISQKPSRDICQRGTSLTIQCQVDSQVTMMFWYRQQPGQSLTLIATANQGSEATYESGFVIDKFPISRPNLTFSTLTVSNMSPEDSSIYLCSVGGTGKNTEAFFGQGTRLTVV.

This clonotype has a count of ten or more. A read error may produce the germline difference seen at one junction end. This chain's CDR3 is CASSELRTVHF. CDR3 DNA sequence: TGTGCCAGCAGTGAATTGAGGACAGTTCACTTC. V usage is TRBV6-1 and J usage is TRBJ2-7; possibly TRBD1 for D (6 bases). The germline gives CDR1 MNHNS, CDR2 SASEGT. The CDR3 extends over 11 amino acids.

This sequence joins TRBV20-1 and TRBJ1-1; no reliable D call. The CDR3 runs to 13 residues. Germline CDR1 is DFQATT and CDR2 is SNEGSKA (reference sequence). V lost 2 bases to trimming and J lost 6 bases, with 13 bases between them. CDR3 sequence reads: CSARPSGQPEAFF. The CDR3 DNA reads as TGCAGTGCTAGACCAAGCGGGCAGCCTGAAGCTTTCTTT.

The V gene is TRBV7-8, the J gene TRBJ1-5; TRBD1 matches at 7 bases. Germline values: CDR1 SGHVS, CDR2 FQNEAQ. J lost 3 bases, V lost 5 bases, and 10 bases had no gene match. The CDR3 extends over 16 amino acids. The CDR3 bases are TGTGCCAGCAGCCCGACAGGGTCGGTCCTCAATCAGCCCCAGCATTTT. Translated: CASSPTGSVLNQPQHF.

This clonotype was detected a few times. The chain recombines TRBV7-3 with TRBJ2-5, with TRBD2 matching over 13 bases. The trim removed 5 bases at V and 2 bases at J, leaving 5 bases unmatched. The CDR3 runs to 16 residues. Germline V CDR1 and CDR2: SGHTA, FQGTGA. CDR3 sequence reads: CASSLLGLAGQETQYF. The CDR3 DNA reads TGTGCCAGCAGCCTCCTGGGACTAGCGGGACAAGAGACCCAGTACTTC.

This clonotype was picked up many times. The rearrangement uses TRBV7-2 and TRBJ2-7, with D unclear. Germline-derived CDR1 and CDR2 are SGHTA and FQGNSA. Trimming took 1 base from V and 3 from J, leaving 10 bases between them. The CDR3 has 14 amino acids. The DNA for the CDR3 is TGTGCCAGCAGCTTAGTTTCTACAAACTACGAGCAGTACTTC. This sequence encodes CASSLVSTNYEQYF.

This clonotype was detected ten times or more. DNA of the CDR3: TGTGCCAGCGGCGAGGTAGGGGGCGCCTTGGATGGCTACACCTTC. It yields the protein CASGEVGGALDGYTF. The V and J genes are TRBV28 and TRBJ1-2; 7 bases are shared with TRBD1. The CDR3 runs to 15 residues. V dropped 8 bases and J dropped 6; count of bases not matched to a gene: 15. From germline, CDR1 is MDHEN and CDR2 SYDVKM.

This clonotype was detected a few times. This chain links TRBV5-1 with TRBJ1-3; no reliable D call. Trimming left V 3 bases short and J 6 bases short, with 10 bases between. Germline CDR1 and CDR2: SGHRS and YFSETQ. The CDR3 is made up of 13 amino acids. The CDR3 spells CASSSMNANTIYF. The DNA for the CDR3 is TGCGCCAGCAGCTCGATGAATGCAAACACCATATATTTT. Combining the CDR3 with reference TRBV5-1 and TRBJ1-3 gives the whole variable domain KAGVTQTPRYLIKTRGQQVTLSCSPISGHRSVSWYQQTPGQGLQFLFEYFSETQRNKGNFPGRFSGRQFSNSRSEMNVSTLELGDSALYLCASSSMNANTIYFGEGSWLTVV.